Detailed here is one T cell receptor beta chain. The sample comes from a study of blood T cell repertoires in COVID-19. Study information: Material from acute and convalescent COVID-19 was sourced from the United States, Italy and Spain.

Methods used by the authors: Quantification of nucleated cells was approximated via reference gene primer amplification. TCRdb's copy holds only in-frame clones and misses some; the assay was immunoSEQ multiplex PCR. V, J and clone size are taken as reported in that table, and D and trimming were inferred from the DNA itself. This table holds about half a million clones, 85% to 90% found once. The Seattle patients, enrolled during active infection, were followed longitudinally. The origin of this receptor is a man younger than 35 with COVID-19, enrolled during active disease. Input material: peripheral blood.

CDR3 nucleotide sequence: TGTGCCAGCAGTTACGAGGGATACGAGCAGTACTTC. This gives the protein CASSYEGYEQYF. V is TRBV6-5 and J is TRBJ2-7; TRBD2 might be the D (5 bases). Germline-derived CDR1 and CDR2 are MNHEY and SVGAGI. The CDR3 is 12 residues long. Trimming shortened V by 2 bases and J by 4 bases, and 6 bases separated the two germline ends.